The clone carrying this T cell receptor (beta chain) occurred a few times. Its antigen is not identified. This record comes from a study of response to subunit inactivated influenza vaccine. The study, taken as a whole, reports: A suggestion made by the authors is that each seasonal influenza vaccination recruits few new T cells.

MiXCR, applied by TCRdb to the RT-PCR reads, yields one record per CDR3 protein. The data show hundreds of thousands of distinct CDR3 sequences, approximately 14% seen once. CDR3 length: 14 residues. V lost 7 bases to trimming and J lost 4 bases; unmatched junction nucleotides: 9. The germline CDR1 and CDR2 sequences are DFQATT and SNEGSKA (reference sequence). The source of this sequence is a man between 50 and 59 years old who received an inactivated influenza vaccine. The sequencing used PBMCs from blood, collected 11 to 12 days after vaccination. The rearrangement joins TRBV20-1 to TRBJ2-1, with 8 bases identical to TRBD2. In DNA form, the CDR3 reads TGCAGTGTCACCCTAGCGGGCGGATACAATGAGCAGTTCTTC. It yields the protein CSVTLAGGYNEQFF.